This TCR beta chain emerged from a study of Graves' ophthalmopathy and Graves' hyperthyroidism. The germline V gene has CDR1 MNHNY and CDR2 SVGAGI (reference sequence). The length of the CDR3 is 15 residues. V lost 0 bases and J 3 bases, leaving 9 bases between the germline ends. Study-level results: In predicting ophthalmopathy progression, the model reached approximately 71% sensitivity and roughly 74% specificity.

This clonotype has a count of ten or more. Its antigen is as yet unknown. Scientists amplified the TCR beta CDR3 regions from RNA transcripts. Scientists carried out first-round RT-PCR using HTBI primers and then a second-round multiplex PCR. Each CDR3 protein gets one entry after TCRdb re-called the multiplex PCR reads with MiXCR. The profile shows almost 750,000 distinct CDR3 sequences, approximately 40% of them singletons. The TCR comes from an adult man with Graves' ophthalmopathy. The genes are TRBV6-6 and TRBJ1-5, with D tentatively TRBD1 (5 bases). Sequenced input: peripheral blood. CDR3 residues: CASSYSGQNNQPQHF. CDR3 in DNA: TGTGCCAGCAGTTACTCGGGGCAGAACAATCAGCCCCAGCATTTT.